This TCR beta chain was sequenced during a study of OX40 agonist ivuxolimab in advanced cancers. V dropped 1 base and J dropped 0 bases, with 10 bases sitting between them. Germline values: CDR1 MGHRA, CDR2 YSYEKL. This CDR3 is 16 amino acids long. Method: immunoSEQ multiplex PCR; TCRdb's copy keeps in-frame clones and lacks some. Seen here are approximately 54,000 clones, 85% to 95% observed once, and the top ten hold 8% to 10%. The chain combines TRBV4-1 with TRBJ1-5; the D gene is possibly TRBD1 (5 bases). Source: CD4+ or CD8+ T cells sorted from blood, taken in a trial of the OX40 agonist ivuxolimab. The sequence was obtained from an adult with an advanced solid tumor such as melanoma, head and neck, liver or kidney cancer. The CDR3 DNA reads as TGCGCCAGCAGCCAAGGGCAGGGCTATAGCAATCAGCCCCAGCATTTT. It codes for CASSQGQGYSNQPQHF.